A few counts support the clone carrying this TCR beta chain. The CDR3 extends over 15 amino acids. V lost 6 bases and J lost 2; bases outside the gene matches: 4. This specimen belongs to a study of spatial heterogeneity in lung cancer. Overall study: When follow-up PBMC samples existed, they were sequenced (at a median of about 2 years after resection). Averaged across combinations, each unique TCR and UMI pairing appeared more than ten times in raw reads, which were uncorrected. Alpha-chain sequences were consistently detected in smaller numbers than beta-chain sequences.

TCR cDNA molecules each had a unique molecular identifier. TCRdb reanalysed the 5' RACE reads using MiXCR and keeps one entry per CDR3 protein. The sample contains under 150,000 distinct CDR3 sequences, 10% to 15% of which appear only once. Described time point: blood at routine non-recurrence follow-up after resection. Unsorted whole RNA samples from tumor, nontumor lung or frozen PBMC were sequenced. The genes are TRBV12-3 or TRBV12-4 and TRBJ2-2, with TRBD2 identical over 9 bases. This sequence originates from a male donor with early-stage non-small cell lung cancer. Sequencing was performed on PBMCs, taken at follow-up. CDR3 DNA sequence: TGTGCCAGCAGAGGGACTAGCCTAAACACCGGGGAGCTGTTTTTT. Its translation is CASRGTSLNTGELFF.